These 12 T cell receptor beta chains were sequenced from one sample in a study of control samples from healthy donors and cancer patients. TCRdb's copy holds only in-frame clones and misses some; the assay was immunoSEQ multiplex PCR. Of under 100,000 clones in the sample, more than 85% are singletons; the top ten hold over 1.3%. Material: blood. All receptors derive from a woman aged 30 to 39 in good health.

The chain couples TRBV29-1 to TRBJ1-1; D gene unclear. V gave up 5 bases and J gave up 3 bases, with 13 bases separating them. From germline, CDR1 is SQVTM and CDR2 ANQGSEA. This CDR3 has 13 residues. The CDR3 coding sequence is TGCAGCGTTTCCGGGGTCATGCACACTGAAGCTTTCTTT. Translation gives CSVSGVMHTEAFF. The full variable domain, completed using reference TRBV29-1 and TRBJ1-1, is SAVISQKPSRDICQRGTSLTIQCQVDSQVTMMFWYRQQPGQSLTLIATANQGSEATYESGFVIDKFPISRPNLTFSTLTVSNMSPEDSSIYLCSVSGVMHTEAFFGQGTRLTVV.

The V call is TRBV12-3 or TRBV12-4, the J call TRBJ2-5; D unclear. The CDR3 spans 13 residues. Trimming took off 6 bases at V and 5 bases at J, with 13 bases between the two ends. The CDR3 DNA reads as TGTGCCAGCAGCCCCCCGGTTATGGAGACCCAGTACTTC. Translating gives CASSPPVMETQYF.

The chain employs TRBV6-1 and TRBJ1-2; 10 bases are a match to TRBD1. The germline gives CDR1 MNHNS, CDR2 SASEGT. The CDR3 sequence is 18 residues long. The V gene end was trimmed by 2 bases and the J gene end by 6 bases; junction bases not matched to a gene: 15. CDR3 protein: CASSEFLGQGNELDGYTF. CDR3 DNA: TGTGCCAGCAGTGAATTTCTGGGACAGGGGAATGAATTAGATGGCTACACCTTC.

The chain combines TRBV4-1 with TRBJ1-3; tentatively, D is TRBD1 (5 bases). Germline-derived CDR1 and CDR2 are MGHRA and YSYEKL. V lost 3 bases, J lost 3 bases, and 15 bases lay in between. The CDR3 extends over 16 amino acids. CDR3 sequence: CASSQGGNHFGNTIYF. The CDR3 bases are TGCGCCAGCAGCCAGGGGGGGAACCACTTTGGAAACACCATATATTTT.

This sequence joins TRBV15 and TRBJ1-1; D ambiguous. CDR3 length: 17 residues. Germline lookup yields CDR1 LNHNV and CDR2 YYDKDF (reference sequence). Trimming shortened V by 3 bases and J by 0 bases, and 17 bases separated the two germline ends. Here the CDR3 DNA reads TGTGCCACCAGCAGGAGGACCTTCATGAGTTTGAACACTGAAGCTTTCTTT. It codes for CATSRRTFMSLNTEAFF.

The chain has TRBV25-1 and TRBJ1-2, with D maybe TRBD1 (5 bases). The CDR3 has 13 amino acids. V lost 0 bases and J 8 bases, leaving 10 bases between the germline ends. CDR1 and CDR2 (germline): MGHDK, SYGVNS. CDR3 bases: TGTGCCAGCAGTGAATATCGGGACCTCGGCTACACCTTC. Translating gives CASSEYRDLGYTF.

This sequence joins TRBV5-1 and TRBJ1-2; D ambiguous. Germline V gene data show CDR1 as SGHRS and CDR2 as YFSETQ. Trimming shortened V by 0 bases and J by 5 bases, and 11 bases separated the two germline ends. The CDR3 is made up of 14 amino acids. The CDR3 here is CASSLEVSFYGYTF. The CDR3 nucleotides are TGCGCCAGCAGCTTGGAGGTCAGCTTTTATGGCTACACCTTC.

V and J are TRBV7-3 and TRBJ2-1, with unresolved D. Trimming took 5 bases from V and 0 from J, leaving 11 bases between them. This CDR3 has 15 amino acids. Germline-derived CDR1 and CDR2 are SGHTA and FQGTGA. Written as DNA, the CDR3 is TGTGCCAGCAGCCCGTTACCAGGCTCCTACAATGAGCAGTTCTTC. Protein: CASSPLPGSYNEQFF.

This sequence joins TRBV19 and TRBJ2-1; the D call may be TRBD1 or TRBD2 (5 bases each). The CDR3 is made up of 13 amino acids. The germline CDR1 and CDR2 sequences are LNHDA and SQIVND (reference sequence). Between the trimmed V and J ends, which lost 5 bases and 11 bases, there was a span of 16 bases. The CDR3 region has the DNA TGTGCCAGTAGTGGGACCATAGCAATGAAGCAGTTCTTC. Translating gives CASSGTIAMKQFF.

The rearrangement uses TRBV27 and TRBJ2-5; D may be TRBD1 or TRBD2 (5 bases each). CDR1 is MNHEY, CDR2 SMNVEV, per germline (reference sequence). This CDR3 comprises 14 residues. V lost 5 bases, J lost 2 bases, and 12 bases lay in between. The CDR3 sequence: CASSPLGEQETQYF. The DNA for the CDR3 is TGTGCCAGCAGTCCGCTAGGGGAGCAAGAGACCCAGTACTTC.

V and J are TRBV5-1 and TRBJ1-2, with 7 bases fitting TRBD1. This CDR3 has 16 amino acids. Per the germline V gene, CDR1 is SGHRS and CDR2 is YFSETQ. V lost 6 bases to trimming and J lost 0 bases; unmatched junction nucleotides: 11. The CDR3 reads CASTGSSQGANYGYTF. The CDR3 DNA follows: TGCGCCAGCACCGGGAGCTCTCAGGGGGCTAACTATGGCTACACCTTC.

This clone was picked up one time. The chain carries TRBV5-1 and TRBJ1-2; D unclear. The V end was cut by 4 bases, the J end by 4 bases, with 14 bases between. The CDR3 covers 14 residues. Germline loops: CDR1 SGHRS, CDR2 YFSETQ. This CDR3 is CASSRGERAYGYTF. Written as DNA, the CDR3 is TGCGCCAGCAGCCGGGGAGAGAGAGCCTATGGCTACACCTTC. Drawing the rest from reference TRBV5-1 and TRBJ1-2, the complete variable domain is KAGVTQTPRYLIKTRGQQVTLSCSPISGHRSVSWYQQTPGQGLQFLFEYFSETQRNKGNFPGRFSGRQFSNSRSEMNVSTLELGDSALYLCASSRGERAYGYTFGSGTRLTVV.